Below, one TCR beta chain is given with its context. These data come from a study of blood T cell repertoires in COVID-19. With 4 bases removed from V and 4 bases from J, the gap between germline ends came to 16 bases. Germline V gene data show CDR1 as LGHNA and CDR2 as YSLEER. CDR3 length: 15 residues. TCRdb's table, derived via immunoSEQ multiplex PCR, lists solely in-frame clones and lacks some. The sample holds 200,000 to 250,000 clones, over 80% seen once. This receptor was obtained from a woman in her 40s who had recovered from COVID-19. The chain joins TRBV4-3 to TRBJ2-5; tentatively, D is TRBD1 (5 bases). Sample: PBMCs or T cells enriched from blood (not recorded which). CDR3 sequence (DNA): TGCGCCAGCAGCCCCTCTTACAGGATTGCAGAGACCCAGTACTTC. It encodes CASSPSYRIAETQYF.